The sequence of this TCR beta chain was determined in a study of blood T cell repertoires in COVID-19. Study as a whole: Collection of acute and convalescent COVID-19 samples took place in the United States, Italy and Spain. The cDNA or gDNA used as material had been derived from T cells, B-cell-depleted T cells, or PBMCs.

This clone was seen once. In the source study's methods: Reference gene primer amplification yielded estimated nucleated cell counts. TCRdb's table, derived via immunoSEQ multiplex PCR, lists solely in-frame clones and lacks some. Clone size and the V and J calls come from that table; the DNA yielded D and trimming. The data hold about 75,000 clones, with 85% to 90% observed a single time. The CDR3 totals 14 residues. Trimming removed 6 bases from V and 2 bases from J; junction bases left unmatched: 9. Germline CDR1 reads SQVTM; CDR2 reads ANQGSEA. This TCR was sampled from a human donor in a cohort sampled during active COVID-19. Sequenced input: peripheral blood. V usage is TRBV29-1 and J usage is TRBJ2-5; the match to TRBD2 covers 7 bases. The CDR3 nucleotides are TGCAGCGTGGGAGGGGCCCTGAGGCAAGAGACCCAGTACTTC. Its translation is CSVGGALRQETQYF.